A selection of T cell receptor beta chains follows, all from one sample in a study of blood T cell repertoires in COVID-19. TCRdb's copy holds only in-frame clones and misses some; the assay was immunoSEQ multiplex PCR. The data contain about 330,000 clones, approximately 84% of them seen just once; the ten biggest clones take up about 0.93%. The specimen sequenced was PBMCs or T cells enriched from blood (not recorded which). Receptors originate from a woman in her thirties who had recovered from COVID-19. The CDR3 runs from the conserved cysteine through the conserved F or W. The order of the fields is V gene, CDR3 length, clone size, CDR3 protein. The listing skips clone size in some rows; elsewhere it reads once, few, many or a size class.

TRBV3-1/TRBV3-2 | 17 | NA | CASSLTGTSGGLETQYF
TRBV11-2 | 13 | NA | CASSLGDKYGYTF
TRBV7-2 | 14 | NA | CASSLDWGPYEQYF
TRBV4-3 | 18 | NA | CASSQDWGQGAGTGELFF
TRBV25-1 | 14 | many | CASSGPGQNSPLHF
TRBV6-5 | 15 | few | CASSYMKGSYSPLHF
TRBV7-2 | 14 | NA | CASSQWTGNTEAFF
TRBV9 | 15 | NA | CASSVAGNFGTEAFF
TRBV5-1 | 17 | few | CASSLEWRGMNTGELFF
TRBV29-1 | 13 | NA | CSAADKYNQPQHF